Presented here are 18 T cell receptor beta chains from one specimen sequenced in a study of high-grade serous ovarian cancer treatment subgroups. The tumor samples were collected prior to definitive surgery or chemotherapy. Profiling relied on immunoSEQ multiplex PCR, and the TCRdb table lists in-frame clones only, not all of them. This sample carries under 1,500 clones, about three quarters of them seen once, and the ten largest clones take approximately 6.8%. Sequences were obtained from tumor tissue. These receptors came from a human donor with high-grade serous ovarian cancer.

CDR3: CASKQHSGANVLTF. The CDR3 DNA follows: TGTGCCAGCAAGCAGCACTCTGGGGCCAACGTCCTGACTTTC. The chain carries TRBV11-3 and TRBJ2-6; D remains unclear. V was pared by 7 bases and J by 0 bases, with 7 bases between. There are 14 residues in the CDR3. Germline V lookup: CDR1 SGHNT, CDR2 YENEEA. The full variable domain, its missing parts supplied by reference TRBV11-3 and TRBJ2-6, is EAGVVQSPRYKIIEKKQPVAFWCNPISGHNTLYWYLQNLGQGPELLIRYENEEAVDDSQLPKDRFSAERLKGVDSTLKIQPAELGDSAVYLCASKQHSGANVLTFGAGSRLTVL.

The rearrangement links TRBV27 to TRBJ1-5; the D is unclear. V was trimmed by 8 bases and J by 5 bases, leaving 10 bases between them. The germline V gene has CDR1 MNHEY and CDR2 SMNVEV (reference sequence). This CDR3 region has 12 residues. This CDR3 is CASGILHQPQHF. DNA for the CDR3: TGTGCCAGCGGAATTTTACATCAGCCCCAGCATTTT.

The chain employs TRBV28 and TRBJ2-7; possibly TRBD1 or TRBD2 for D (6 bases each). V lost 6 bases and J 6 bases, leaving 12 bases between the germline ends. The CDR3 covers 12 residues. CDR1 is MDHEN, CDR2 SYDVKM, per germline. This CDR3 reads CASSQQGLEQYF. For the CDR3, the DNA is TGTGCCAGCAGCCAACAGGGACTCGAGCAGTACTTC.

The sample holds a few counts of this clone. This chain links TRBV27 with TRBJ2-1, with TRBD2 matching 12 bases. The CDR3 length is 15 residues. Germline CDR1 reads MNHEY; CDR2 reads SMNVEV (reference sequence). J lost 8 bases, V lost 6 bases, and 8 bases had no gene match. CDR3 protein: CASSSRTSGTDEQFF. CDR3 coding DNA: TGTGCCAGCAGCTCAAGGACTAGCGGGACAGATGAGCAGTTCTTC.

The chain carries TRBV28 and TRBJ2-1; 7 positions match TRBD2. CDR3 length equals 17 residues. Germline assignment: CDR1 MDHEN and CDR2 SYDVKM. The junction had 8 bases not matched to a gene; V was cut back by 1 base and J by 2 bases. CDR3 region: CASSLFLRESPYNEQFF. CDR3 DNA sequence: TGTGCCAGCAGTTTATTTTTGCGGGAGTCCCCCTACAATGAGCAGTTCTTC.

The rearrangement links TRBV7-2 to TRBJ2-3, with 10 bases that match TRBD2. V shed 1 base and J 5 bases; nucleotides not matched to a gene: 9. Germline loops: CDR1 SGHTA, CDR2 FQGNSA. This CDR3 is built from 17 residues. The CDR3 loop reads CASSLEASGSRRDTQYF. In nucleotides, the CDR3 is TGTGCCAGCAGCTTAGAGGCTAGCGGGAGTCGGAGAGATACGCAGTATTTT.

The rearrangement links TRBV2 to TRBJ2-1; D call uncertain. The V gene lost 4 bases and the J gene lost 3 bases, with 7 bases spanning the gap. Germline V gene data show CDR1 as SNHLY and CDR2 as FYNNEI. This CDR3 is built from 13 residues. CDR3 region: CASSVNLYNEQFF. The DNA of the CDR3 is TGTGCCAGCAGTGTTAATCTCTACAATGAGCAGTTCTTC.

This clone was observed a handful of times. The gene calls are TRBV30 and TRBJ2-7, with TRBD2 matching 10 bases. The CDR3 runs to 14 residues. J was trimmed by 4 bases and V by 7 bases; bases with no gene match: 10. Germline V gene lookup returns CDR1 GTSNPN and CDR2 SVGIG (reference sequence). In nucleotides, the CDR3 is TGTGCCTCCTTAGCGGGGGGAAGAGGATACGAGCAGTACTTC. This sequence encodes CASLAGGRGYEQYF.

The V and J genes are TRBV6-1 and TRBJ1-5; unclear D gene. The CDR3 extends over 14 amino acids. Germline V lookup: CDR1 MNHNS, CDR2 SASEGT. Trimming pared 8 bases from V and 3 bases from J, leaving 14 bases between. The CDR3 sequence is CASSRRADNQPQHF. Here the CDR3 DNA reads TGTGCCAGCTCTAGACGGGCAGACAATCAGCCCCAGCATTTT.

This clone was detected once. The gene calls are TRBV5-4 and TRBJ1-3, with D possibly being TRBD1 (5 bases). Germline values: CDR1 SGHNT, CDR2 YYREEE (reference sequence). The CDR3 totals 14 residues. Between the trimmed V and J ends, which lost 1 base and 3 bases, there was a span of 8 bases. The CDR3 sequence: CASSLQGGGNTIYF. As DNA, the CDR3 is TGTGCCAGCAGCTTGCAGGGCGGTGGAAACACCATATATTTT.

The CDR3 spells CASSPDSGGYGYTF. CDR3 nucleotide sequence: TGTGCCAGCAGTCCGGACTCGGGAGGCTATGGCTACACCTTC. The rearrangement uses TRBV5-5 and TRBJ1-2; D is uncertain. The CDR3 loop spans 14 amino acids. CDR1 is SGHKS and CDR2 is YYEKEE in the germline V gene (reference sequence). The V gene lost 5 bases and the J gene lost 4 bases, with 15 bases spanning the gap.

This chain connects TRBV19 to TRBJ1-5; 10 bases agree with TRBD1. The trim removed 4 bases at V and 4 bases at J, leaving 7 bases unmatched. Germline assignment: CDR1 LNHDA and CDR2 SQIVND (reference sequence). CDR3 length equals 16 residues. The CDR3 sequence is CASSTPGTGENQPQHF. CDR3 in DNA: TGTGCCAGTAGTACCCCCGGGACAGGGGAGAATCAGCCCCAGCATTTT.

This clone was counted once. The chain employs TRBV28 and TRBJ2-7; D may be TRBD1 or TRBD2 (5 bases each). The CDR3 totals 14 residues. Germline CDR1 and CDR2: MDHEN and SYDVKM. Trimming took off 6 bases at V and 6 bases at J, with 18 bases between the two ends. This CDR3 is CASSTYRTWGEQYF. DNA of the CDR3: TGTGCCAGCAGCACCTACAGGACTTGGGGCGAGCAGTACTTC.

This sequence joins TRBV7-2 and TRBJ1-2; 7 bases line up with TRBD1. CDR1 is SGHTA, CDR2 FQGNSA, per germline. V gave up 7 bases and J gave up 7 bases; unmatched junction bases: 12. The CDR3 sequence is 14 residues long. CDR3 nucleotides: TGTGCCAGCACGGACGGGACAGCGTTCGCTGGCTACACCTTC. Translation gives CASTDGTAFAGYTF.

J is TRBJ2-1 and V is TRBV4-3, with 11 bases that match TRBD2. CDR3 size: 15 residues. CDR1 is LGHNA and CDR2 is YSLEER in the germline V gene. V shed 5 bases, J shed 4 bases, and the junction held 4 bases outside the gene matches. The CDR3 loop reads CASSFGTSGYNEQFF. In DNA, the CDR3 is TGCGCCAGCAGCTTTGGGACTAGCGGTTACAATGAGCAGTTCTTC.

The rearrangement links TRBV5-1 to TRBJ1-3; D is perhaps TRBD1 (6 bases). Germline V gene lookup returns CDR1 SGHRS and CDR2 YFSETQ. CDR3 length: 17 amino acids. Deletions cut 3 bases from V and 0 bases from J, with 16 bases between. The CDR3 DNA is TGCGCCAGCAGCTCTGGTCGGGACACGAACTCTGGAAACACCATATATTTT. Translating gives CASSSGRDTNSGNTIYF. Full variable domain (outside the CDR3, taken from reference TRBV5-1 and TRBJ1-3): KAGVTQTPRYLIKTRGQQVTLSCSPISGHRSVSWYQQTPGQGLQFLFEYFSETQRNKGNFPGRFSGRQFSNSRSEMNVSTLELGDSALYLCASSSGRDTNSGNTIYFGEGSWLTVV.

The genes are TRBV9 and TRBJ1-3; the D is unclear. Germline loops: CDR1 SGDLS, CDR2 YYNGEE. The CDR3 consists of 16 residues. V lost 2 bases to trimming and J lost 0 bases, with 12 bases between them. CDR3 nucleotide sequence: TGTGCCAGCAGCGTCTCGGGTGAGCCCTCTGGAAACACCATATATTTT. This codes for CASSVSGEPSGNTIYF.

The chain links TRBV2 to TRBJ1-1; D remains ambiguous. The germline CDR1 and CDR2 sequences are SNHLY and FYNNEI. Trimming cost V 2 bases and J 0 bases, with 10 bases left between them. The CDR3 spans 15 residues. CDR3 nucleotides: TGTGCCAGCAGTGAATTTGGGGTCATGAACACTGAAGCTTTCTTT. Residues: CASSEFGVMNTEAFF.